This TCR beta chain stems from a study of post-analysis software for immune sequencing data. Broader study findings: F measure clustering grouped samples strongly by preparation batch. Diversity measured as normalized Chao1 was significantly lower in multiple sclerosis patients than in controls. Higher frequency in patients than in controls was seen for roughly five TRBV segments, with TRBV5-6, TRBV5-1 and TRBV20-1 among them.

The CDR3 sequence is 18 residues long. The V gene's germline CDR1 is MNHEY and CDR2 SVGAGI. Trimming cost V 5 bases and J 3 bases; bases outside gene matches: 17. Presence of unique molecular identifiers characterized the TCR beta cDNA libraries. MiXCR, run by TCRdb on the PCR reads, gives a single entry per CDR3 protein. Among 350,000 to 500,000 distinct CDR3 sequences listed, 39% were seen once. This clonotype is medium-sized by share. Its cognate antigen is unknown. The sequenced material came from blood. The sequence came from a girl aged 2-15 years with multiple sclerosis. The V gene is TRBV6-5, the J gene TRBJ2-3; 7 bases map to TRBD2. The CDR3 DNA sequence: TGTGCCAGCAGTCCTCGGTCGCCTAGCGGTCCTCTAACAGATACGCAGTATTTT. Its translation is CASSPRSPSGPLTDTQYF.